Listed here is a single T cell receptor (beta chain). What it binds is unknown. This specimen belongs to a study of monozygotic twins with inflammatory bowel disease. Study-level points and caveats: Varying immunosuppressive regimens may have increased patient repertoire variability.

The CDR3 has 16 residues. CDR1 and CDR2 (germline): DFQATT, SNEGSKA (reference sequence). TCRdb reanalyzed the 5' RACE reads and collapses them to one entry per CDR3 protein, without DNA. This sample's table reports about 150,000 distinct CDR3 sequences. The chain carries TRBV20-1 and TRBJ2-7; TCRdb reports TRBD2, a call that lacks DNA to check it against. The sequence was collected from a human donor with ulcerative colitis or Crohn's disease, or a healthy co-twin of an affected twin (not recorded which). Sequenced sample: blood. The CDR3 here is CSAPPGVREGRHEQYF.